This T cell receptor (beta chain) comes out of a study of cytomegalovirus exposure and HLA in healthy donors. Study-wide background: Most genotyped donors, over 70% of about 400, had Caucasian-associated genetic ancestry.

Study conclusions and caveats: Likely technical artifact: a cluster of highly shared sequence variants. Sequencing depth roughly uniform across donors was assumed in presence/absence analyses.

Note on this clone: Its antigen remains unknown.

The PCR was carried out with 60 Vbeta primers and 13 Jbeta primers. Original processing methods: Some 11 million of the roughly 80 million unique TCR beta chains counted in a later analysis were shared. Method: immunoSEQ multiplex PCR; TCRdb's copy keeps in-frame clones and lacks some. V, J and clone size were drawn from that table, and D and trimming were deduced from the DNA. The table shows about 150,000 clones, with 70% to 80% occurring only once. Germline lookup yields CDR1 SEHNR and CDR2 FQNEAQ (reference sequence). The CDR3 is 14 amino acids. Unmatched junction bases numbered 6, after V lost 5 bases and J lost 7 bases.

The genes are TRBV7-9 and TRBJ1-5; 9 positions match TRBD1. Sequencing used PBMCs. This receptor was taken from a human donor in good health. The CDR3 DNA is TGTGCCAGCAGCCCACAGGGGGCAGACCAGCCCCAGCATTTT. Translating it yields CASSPQGADQPQHF.